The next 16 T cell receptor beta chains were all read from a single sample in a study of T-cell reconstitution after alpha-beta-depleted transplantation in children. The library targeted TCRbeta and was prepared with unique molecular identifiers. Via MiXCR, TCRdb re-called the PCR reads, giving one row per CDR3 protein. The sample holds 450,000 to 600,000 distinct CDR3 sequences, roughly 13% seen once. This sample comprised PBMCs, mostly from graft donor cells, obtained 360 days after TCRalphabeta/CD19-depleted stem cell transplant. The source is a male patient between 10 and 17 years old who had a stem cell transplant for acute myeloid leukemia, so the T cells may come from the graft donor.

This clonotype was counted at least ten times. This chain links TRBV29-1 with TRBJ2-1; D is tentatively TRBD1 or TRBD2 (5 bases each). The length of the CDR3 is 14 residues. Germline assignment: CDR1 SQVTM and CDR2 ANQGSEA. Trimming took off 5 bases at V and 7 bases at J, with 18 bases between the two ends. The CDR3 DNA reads TGCAGCGTTTTATCGCAGGGTACGGGGAATGAGCAGTTCTTC. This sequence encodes CSVLSQGTGNEQFF.

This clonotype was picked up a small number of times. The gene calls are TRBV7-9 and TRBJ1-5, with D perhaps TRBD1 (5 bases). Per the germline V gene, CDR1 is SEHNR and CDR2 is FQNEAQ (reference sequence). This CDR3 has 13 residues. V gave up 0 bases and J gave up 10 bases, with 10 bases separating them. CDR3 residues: CASSLAGDVPQHF. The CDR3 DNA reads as TGTGCCAGCAGCTTAGCTGGGGACGTTCCCCAGCATTTT.

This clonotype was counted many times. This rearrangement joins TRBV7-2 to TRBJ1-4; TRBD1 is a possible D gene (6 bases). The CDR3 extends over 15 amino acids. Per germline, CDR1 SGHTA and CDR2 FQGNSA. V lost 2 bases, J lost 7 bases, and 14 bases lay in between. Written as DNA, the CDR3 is TGTGCCAGCAGCTTACTGGGGGCGATGGGTGAAAAACTGTTTTTT. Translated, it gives CASSLLGAMGEKLFF.

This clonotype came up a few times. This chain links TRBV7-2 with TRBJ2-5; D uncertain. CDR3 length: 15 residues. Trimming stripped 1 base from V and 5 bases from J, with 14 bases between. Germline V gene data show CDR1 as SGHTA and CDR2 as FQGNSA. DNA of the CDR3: TGTGCCAGCAGCTTAGTTAATAAGCTGGAGGAGACCCAGTACTTC. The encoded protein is CASSLVNKLEETQYF.

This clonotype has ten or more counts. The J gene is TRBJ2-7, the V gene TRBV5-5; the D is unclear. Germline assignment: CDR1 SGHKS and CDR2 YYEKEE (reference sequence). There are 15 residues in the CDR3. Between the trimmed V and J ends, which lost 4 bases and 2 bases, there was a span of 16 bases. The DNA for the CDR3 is TGTGCCAGCAGCCAGATATCAGGTTATCCCTACGAGCAGTACTTC. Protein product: CASSQISGYPYEQYF.

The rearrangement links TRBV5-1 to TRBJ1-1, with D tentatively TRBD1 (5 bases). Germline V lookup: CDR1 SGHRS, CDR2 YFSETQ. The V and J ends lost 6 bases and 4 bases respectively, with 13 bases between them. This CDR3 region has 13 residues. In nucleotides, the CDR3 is TGCGCCAGCACGCCGGACATTTTCACTGAAGCTTTCTTT. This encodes CASTPDIFTEAFF.

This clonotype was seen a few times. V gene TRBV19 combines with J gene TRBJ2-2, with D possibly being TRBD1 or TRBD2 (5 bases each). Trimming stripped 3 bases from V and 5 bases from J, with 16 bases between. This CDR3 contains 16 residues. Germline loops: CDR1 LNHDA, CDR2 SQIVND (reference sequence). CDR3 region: CASSIGTRIVTGELFF. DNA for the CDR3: TGTGCCAGTAGTATTGGGACCCGGATAGTAACCGGGGAGCTGTTTTTT.

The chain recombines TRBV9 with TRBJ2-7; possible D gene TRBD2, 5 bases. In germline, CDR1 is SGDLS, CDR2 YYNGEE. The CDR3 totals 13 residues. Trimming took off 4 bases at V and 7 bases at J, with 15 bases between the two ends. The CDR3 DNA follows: TGTGCCAGCAGCTACCGGTCCCGGGGAGAGCAGTACTTC. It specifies CASSYRSRGEQYF.

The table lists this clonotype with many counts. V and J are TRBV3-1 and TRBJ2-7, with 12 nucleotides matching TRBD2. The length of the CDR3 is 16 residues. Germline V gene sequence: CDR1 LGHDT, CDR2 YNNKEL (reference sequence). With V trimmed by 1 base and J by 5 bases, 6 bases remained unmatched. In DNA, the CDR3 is TGTGCCAGCAGCCAAGGAGGACTAGCGGGAAGGGACGAGCAGTACTTC. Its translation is CASSQGGLAGRDEQYF.

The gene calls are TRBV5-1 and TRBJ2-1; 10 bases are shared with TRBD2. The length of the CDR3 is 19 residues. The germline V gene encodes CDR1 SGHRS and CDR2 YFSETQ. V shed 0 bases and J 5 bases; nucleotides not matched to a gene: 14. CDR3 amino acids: CASSLELAGVRGVDNEQFF. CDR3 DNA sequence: TGCGCCAGCAGCTTGGAGCTAGCGGGAGTACGCGGGGTAGACAATGAGCAGTTCTTC.

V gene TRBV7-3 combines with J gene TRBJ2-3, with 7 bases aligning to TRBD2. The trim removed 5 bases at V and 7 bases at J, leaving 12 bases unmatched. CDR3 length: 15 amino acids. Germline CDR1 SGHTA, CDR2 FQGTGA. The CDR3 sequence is CASSPRAGVTHTQYF. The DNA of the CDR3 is TGTGCCAGCAGCCCCCGGGCGGGAGTGACTCATACGCAGTATTTT. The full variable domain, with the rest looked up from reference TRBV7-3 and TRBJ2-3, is GAGVSQTPSNKVTEKGKYVELRCDPISGHTALYWYRQSLGQGPEFLIYFQGTGAADDSGLPNDRFFAVRPEGSVSTLKIQRTERGDSAVYLCASSPRAGVTHTQYFGPGTRLTVL.

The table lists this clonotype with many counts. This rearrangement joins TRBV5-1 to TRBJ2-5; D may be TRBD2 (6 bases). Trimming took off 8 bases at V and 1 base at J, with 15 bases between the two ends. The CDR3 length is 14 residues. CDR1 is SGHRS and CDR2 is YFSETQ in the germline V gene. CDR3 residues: CASGRDSVQETQYF. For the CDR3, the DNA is TGCGCCAGTGGCAGGGACTCTGTCCAAGAGACCCAGTACTTC.

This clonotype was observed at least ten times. CDR3 sequence: CASSFWGYEQYF. The CDR3 DNA reads TGTGCCAGCAGTTTCTGGGGGTACGAGCAGTACTTC. This chain uses TRBV27 with TRBJ2-7; perhaps D is TRBD1 or TRBD2 (5 bases each). CDR1 MNHEY and CDR2 SMNVEV come from the germline V gene (reference sequence). Trimming shortened V by 3 bases and J by 4 bases, and 7 bases separated the two germline ends. There are 12 residues in the CDR3.

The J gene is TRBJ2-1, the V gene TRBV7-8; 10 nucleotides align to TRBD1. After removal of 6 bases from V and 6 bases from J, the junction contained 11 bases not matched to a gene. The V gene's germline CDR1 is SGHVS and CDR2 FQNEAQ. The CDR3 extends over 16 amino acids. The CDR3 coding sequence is TGTGCCAGCAGTCTAAATCCGGGACAGGGGTCCAATGAGCAGTTCTTC. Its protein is CASSLNPGQGSNEQFF.

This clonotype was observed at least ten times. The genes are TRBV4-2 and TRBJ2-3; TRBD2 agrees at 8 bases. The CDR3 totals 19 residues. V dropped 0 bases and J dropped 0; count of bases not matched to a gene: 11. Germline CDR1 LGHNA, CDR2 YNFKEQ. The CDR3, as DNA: TGTGCCAGCAGCCAAGATCTAGGCGGGAGGCACCCTAGCACAGATACGCAGTATTTT. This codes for CASSQDLGGRHPSTDTQYF.

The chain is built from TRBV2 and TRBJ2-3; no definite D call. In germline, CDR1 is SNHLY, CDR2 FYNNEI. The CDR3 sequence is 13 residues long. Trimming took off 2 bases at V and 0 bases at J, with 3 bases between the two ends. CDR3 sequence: CASSETSTDTQYF. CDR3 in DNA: TGTGCCAGCAGTGAAACCAGCACAGATACGCAGTATTTT.